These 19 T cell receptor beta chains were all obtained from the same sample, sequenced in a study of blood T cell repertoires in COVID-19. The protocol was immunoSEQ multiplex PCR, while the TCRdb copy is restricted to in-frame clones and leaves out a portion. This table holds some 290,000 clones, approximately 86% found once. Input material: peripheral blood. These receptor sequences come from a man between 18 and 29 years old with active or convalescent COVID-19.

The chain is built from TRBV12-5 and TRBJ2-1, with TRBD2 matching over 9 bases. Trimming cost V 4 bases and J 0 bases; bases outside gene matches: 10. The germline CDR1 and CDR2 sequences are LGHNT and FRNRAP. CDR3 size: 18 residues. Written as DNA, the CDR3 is TGTGCTAGTGGTTCCAAAGGCTCAGCGGGAGGCTCCTACAATGAGCAGTTCTTC. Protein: CASGSKGSAGGSYNEQFF.

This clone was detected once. The CDR3 DNA follows: TGCGCCAGCAGCCAAGACCGGGACAGATATGGCTACACCTTC. Translated: CASSQDRDRYGYTF. V gene TRBV4-1 combines with J gene TRBJ1-2, with TRBD1 matching 7 bases. From germline, CDR1 is MGHRA and CDR2 YSYEKL. This CDR3 is built from 14 residues. V dropped 0 bases and J dropped 5; count of bases not matched to a gene: 3.

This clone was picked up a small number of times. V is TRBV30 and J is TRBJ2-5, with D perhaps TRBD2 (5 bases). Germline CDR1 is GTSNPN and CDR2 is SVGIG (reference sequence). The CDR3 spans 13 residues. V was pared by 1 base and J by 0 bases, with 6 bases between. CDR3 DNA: TGTGCCTGGAGTGGTAGCGACCAAGAGACCCAGTACTTC. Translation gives CAWSGSDQETQYF. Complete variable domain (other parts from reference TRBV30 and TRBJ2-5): SQTIHQWPATLVQPVGSPLSLECTVEGTSNPNLYWYRQAAGRGLQLLFYSVGIGQISSEVPQNLSASRPQDRQFILSSKKLLLSDSGFYLCAWSGSDQETQYFGPGTRLLVL.

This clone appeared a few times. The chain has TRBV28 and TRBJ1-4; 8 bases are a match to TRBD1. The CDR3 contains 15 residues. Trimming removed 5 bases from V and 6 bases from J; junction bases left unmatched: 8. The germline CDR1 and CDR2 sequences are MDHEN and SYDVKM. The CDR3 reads CASSPVQGGDEKLFF. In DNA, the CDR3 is TGTGCCAGCAGTCCCGTACAGGGGGGGGATGAAAAACTGTTTTTT.

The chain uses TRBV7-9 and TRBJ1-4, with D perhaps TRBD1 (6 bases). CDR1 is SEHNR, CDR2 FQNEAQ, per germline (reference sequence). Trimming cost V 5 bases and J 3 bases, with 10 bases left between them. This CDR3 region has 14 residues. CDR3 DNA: TGTGCCAGCAGCCCGGCAGGGGCTAATGAAAAACTGTTTTTT. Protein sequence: CASSPAGANEKLFF. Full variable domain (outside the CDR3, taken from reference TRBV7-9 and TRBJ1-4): DTGVSQNPRHKITKRGQNVTFRCDPISEHNRLYWYRQTLGQGPEFLTYFQNEAQLEKSRLLSDRFSAERPKGSFSTLEIQRTEQGDSAMYLCASSPAGANEKLFFGSGTQLSVL.

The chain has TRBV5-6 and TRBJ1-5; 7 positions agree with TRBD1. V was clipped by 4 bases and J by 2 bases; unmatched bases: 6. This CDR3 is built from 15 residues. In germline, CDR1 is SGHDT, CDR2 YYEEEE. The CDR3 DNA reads TGTGCCAGCAGCGCCCTAACAGGGGGCAATCAGCCCCAGCATTTT. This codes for CASSALTGGNQPQHF.

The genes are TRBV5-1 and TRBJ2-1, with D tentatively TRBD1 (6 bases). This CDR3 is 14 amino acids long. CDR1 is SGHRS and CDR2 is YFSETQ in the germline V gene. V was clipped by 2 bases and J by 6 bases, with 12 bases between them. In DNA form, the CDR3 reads TGCGCCAGCAGCTTCGCGACAGGTTTCAATGAGCAGTTCTTC. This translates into CASSFATGFNEQFF.

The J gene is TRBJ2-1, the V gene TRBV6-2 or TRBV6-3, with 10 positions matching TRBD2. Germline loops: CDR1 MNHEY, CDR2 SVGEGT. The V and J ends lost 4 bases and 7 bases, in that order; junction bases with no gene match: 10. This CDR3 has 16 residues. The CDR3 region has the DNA TGTGCCAGCAGTTCTCCCAACGTTAGCGGGGGGAATGAGCAGTTCTTC. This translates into CASSSPNVSGGNEQFF.

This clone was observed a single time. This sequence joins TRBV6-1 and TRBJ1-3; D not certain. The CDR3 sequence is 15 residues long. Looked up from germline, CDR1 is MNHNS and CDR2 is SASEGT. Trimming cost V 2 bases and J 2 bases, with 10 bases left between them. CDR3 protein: CASSEYALTGNTIYF. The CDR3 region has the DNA TGTGCCAGCAGTGAATATGCACTGACTGGAAACACCATATATTTT.

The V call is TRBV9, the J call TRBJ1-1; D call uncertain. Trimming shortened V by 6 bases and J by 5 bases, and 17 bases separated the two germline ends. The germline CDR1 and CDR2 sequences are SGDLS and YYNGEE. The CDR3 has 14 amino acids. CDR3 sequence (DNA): TGTGCCAGCACTCGGGAGACGGACGGGACTGAAGCTTTCTTT. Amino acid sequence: CASTRETDGTEAFF.

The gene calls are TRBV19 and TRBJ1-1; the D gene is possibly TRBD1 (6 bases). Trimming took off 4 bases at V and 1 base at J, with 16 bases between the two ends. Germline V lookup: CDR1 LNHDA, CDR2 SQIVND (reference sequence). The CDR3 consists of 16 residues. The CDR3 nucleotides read TGTGCCAGTAGTACCAGAAAGACAGGTAAGAACACTGAAGCTTTCTTT. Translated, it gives CASSTRKTGKNTEAFF.

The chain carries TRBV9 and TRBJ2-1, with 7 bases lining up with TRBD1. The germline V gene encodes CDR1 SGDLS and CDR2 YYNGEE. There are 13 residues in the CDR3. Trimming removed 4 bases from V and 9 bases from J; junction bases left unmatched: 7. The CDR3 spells CASSLSGGGEQFF. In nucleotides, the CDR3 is TGTGCCAGCAGCTTATCAGGGGGTGGTGAGCAGTTCTTC.

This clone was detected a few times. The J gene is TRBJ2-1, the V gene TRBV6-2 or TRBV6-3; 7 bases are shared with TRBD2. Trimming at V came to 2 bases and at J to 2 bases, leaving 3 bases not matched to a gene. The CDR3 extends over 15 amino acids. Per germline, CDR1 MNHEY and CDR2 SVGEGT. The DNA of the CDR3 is TGTGCCAGCAGTTACGGGGAGGGTGCCTACAATGAGCAGTTCTTC. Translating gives CASSYGEGAYNEQFF.

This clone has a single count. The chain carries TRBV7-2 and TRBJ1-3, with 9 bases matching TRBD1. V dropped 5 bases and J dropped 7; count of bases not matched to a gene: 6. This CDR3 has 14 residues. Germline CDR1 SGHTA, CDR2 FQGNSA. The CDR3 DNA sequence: TGTGCCAGCAGCCTGGACAGGGGAGTCAACACCATATATTTT. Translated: CASSLDRGVNTIYF.

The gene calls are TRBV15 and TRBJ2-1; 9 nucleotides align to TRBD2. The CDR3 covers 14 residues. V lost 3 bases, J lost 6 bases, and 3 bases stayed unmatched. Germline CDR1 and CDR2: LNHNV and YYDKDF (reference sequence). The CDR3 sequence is CATSRREGSNEQFF. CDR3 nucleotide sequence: TGTGCCACCAGCAGGCGGGAGGGGTCCAATGAGCAGTTCTTC.

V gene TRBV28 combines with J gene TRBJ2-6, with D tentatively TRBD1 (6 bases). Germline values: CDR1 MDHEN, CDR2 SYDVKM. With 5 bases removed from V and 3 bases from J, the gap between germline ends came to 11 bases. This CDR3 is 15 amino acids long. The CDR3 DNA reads TGTGCCAGCAGTCTAGGGGGAAGTGGGGCCAACGTCCTGACTTTC. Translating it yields CASSLGGSGANVLTF. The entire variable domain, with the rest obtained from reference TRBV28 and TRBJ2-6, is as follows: DVKVTQSSRYLVKRTGEKVFLECVQDMDHENMFWYRQDPGLGLRLIYFSYDVKMKEKGDIPEGYSVSREKKERFSLILESASTNQTSMYLCASSLGGSGANVLTFGAGSRLTVL.

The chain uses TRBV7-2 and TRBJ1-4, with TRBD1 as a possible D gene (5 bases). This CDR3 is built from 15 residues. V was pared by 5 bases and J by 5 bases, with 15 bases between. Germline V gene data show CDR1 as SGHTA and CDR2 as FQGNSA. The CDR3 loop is CASSAFGGGNEKLFF. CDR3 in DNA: TGTGCCAGCAGCGCCTTCGGGGGAGGGAATGAAAAACTGTTTTTT.

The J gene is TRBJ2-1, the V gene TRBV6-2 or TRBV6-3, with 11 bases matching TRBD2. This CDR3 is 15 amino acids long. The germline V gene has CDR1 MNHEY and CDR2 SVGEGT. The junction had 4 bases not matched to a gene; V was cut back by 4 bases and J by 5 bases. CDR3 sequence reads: CASSFSGRVNNEQFF. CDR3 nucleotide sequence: TGTGCCAGCAGTTTTAGCGGGAGGGTTAACAATGAGCAGTTCTTC.

CDR3 in DNA: TGCGCCAGCAGCTTGGCGGGGTTCTACACCTTC. Its protein is CASSLAGFYTF. The rearrangement joins TRBV5-1 to TRBJ1-2, with unresolved D. CDR1 and CDR2 from the germline V gene are SGHRS and YFSETQ. V was clipped by 0 bases and J by 10 bases, with 7 bases between them. The CDR3 covers 11 residues. Full variable domain (remainder filled in from reference TRBV5-1 and TRBJ1-2): KAGVTQTPRYLIKTRGQQVTLSCSPISGHRSVSWYQQTPGQGLQFLFEYFSETQRNKGNFPGRFSGRQFSNSRSEMNVSTLELGDSALYLCASSLAGFYTFGSGTRLTVV.